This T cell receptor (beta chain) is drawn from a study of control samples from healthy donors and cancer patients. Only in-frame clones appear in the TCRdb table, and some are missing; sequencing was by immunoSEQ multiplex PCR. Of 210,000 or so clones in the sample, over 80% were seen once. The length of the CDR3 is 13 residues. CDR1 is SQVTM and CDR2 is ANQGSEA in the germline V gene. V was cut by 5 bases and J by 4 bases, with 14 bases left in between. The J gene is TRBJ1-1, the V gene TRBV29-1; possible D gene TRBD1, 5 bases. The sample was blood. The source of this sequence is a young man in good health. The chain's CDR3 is CSVLQGGGTEAFF. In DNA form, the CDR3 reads TGCAGCGTTCTTCAGGGTGGTGGCACTGAAGCTTTCTTT.